The source of this T cell receptor (beta chain) is a study of cytomegalovirus exposure and HLA in healthy donors. PCR was performed using 60 Vbeta and 13 Jbeta primers. The repertoire was sequenced with immunoSEQ multiplex PCR; TCRdb's copy has only in-frame clones and lacks some. In the table there are 87,000 or so clones, 50% to 80% of which are singletons. General study points: TCR beta chain V- and J-gene trimming was linked, in a later analysis, to a missense variant in DCLRE1C. A few V segments could not be told apart, such as TRBV6-2 and TRBV6-3, and were left out. CMV antigen specificity of a few CMV-associated chains was confirmed in vitro.

This clone was counted only a few times. The antigen is not known. This CDR3 is 14 amino acids long. The germline CDR1 and CDR2 sequences are SGHNT and YENEEA. The V gene lost 1 base and the J gene lost 8 bases, with 15 bases spanning the gap. The rearrangement joins TRBV11-3 to TRBJ2-7; weak D call: TRBD1 (5 bases). The specimen was PBMCs. The TCR comes from a man aged 55 to 70 in good health and CMV-seronegative. As DNA, the CDR3 is TGTGCCAGCAGCTTAGCAGGGCAGGGATACCAGCAGTACTTC. It yields the protein CASSLAGQGYQQYF.